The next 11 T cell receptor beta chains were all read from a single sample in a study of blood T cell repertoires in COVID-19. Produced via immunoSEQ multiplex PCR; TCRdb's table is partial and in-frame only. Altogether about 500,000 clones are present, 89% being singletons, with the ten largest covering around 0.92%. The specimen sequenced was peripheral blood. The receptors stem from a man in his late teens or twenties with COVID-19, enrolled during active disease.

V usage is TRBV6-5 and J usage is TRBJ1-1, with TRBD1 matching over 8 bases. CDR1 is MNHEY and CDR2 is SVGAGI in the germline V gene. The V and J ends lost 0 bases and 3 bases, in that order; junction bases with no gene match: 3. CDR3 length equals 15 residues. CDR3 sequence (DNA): TGTGCCAGCAGTTACTCGGGGACAGGTCACACTGAAGCTTTCTTT. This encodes CASSYSGTGHTEAFF.

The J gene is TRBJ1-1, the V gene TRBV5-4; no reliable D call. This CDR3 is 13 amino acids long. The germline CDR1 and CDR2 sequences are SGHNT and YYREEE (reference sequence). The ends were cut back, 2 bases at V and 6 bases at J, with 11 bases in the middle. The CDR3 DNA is TGTGCCAGCAGCTTCCGGGGTGGGGCTGAAGCTTTCTTT. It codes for CASSFRGGAEAFF.

The CDR3 DNA reads TGTGCCAGTAGTATTCTAGCGGGGGGTTTCGAGACCCAGTACTTC. It codes for CASSILAGGFETQYF. The chain has TRBV19 and TRBJ2-5, with 11 bases matching TRBD2. The CDR3 has 15 residues. Germline V lookup: CDR1 LNHDA, CDR2 SQIVND (reference sequence). J lost 5 bases, V lost 3 bases, and 5 bases had no gene match.

In nucleotides, the CDR3 is TGTGCCAGCAGCTTTTCAGGGCGAAACTATGGCTACACCTTC. Protein: CASSFSGRNYGYTF. The chain joins TRBV5-4 to TRBJ1-2; TRBD1 might be the D (5 bases). The CDR3 spans 14 residues. Germline CDR1 SGHNT, CDR2 YYREEE (reference sequence). The ends were cut back, 2 bases at V and 2 bases at J, with 10 bases in the middle.

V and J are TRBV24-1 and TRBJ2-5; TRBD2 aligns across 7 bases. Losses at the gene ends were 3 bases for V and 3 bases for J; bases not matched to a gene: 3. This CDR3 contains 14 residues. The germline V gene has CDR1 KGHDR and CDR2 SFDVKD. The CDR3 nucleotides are TGTGCCACCAGTGATCCGACTAGCAAAGAGACCCAGTACTTC. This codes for CATSDPTSKETQYF.

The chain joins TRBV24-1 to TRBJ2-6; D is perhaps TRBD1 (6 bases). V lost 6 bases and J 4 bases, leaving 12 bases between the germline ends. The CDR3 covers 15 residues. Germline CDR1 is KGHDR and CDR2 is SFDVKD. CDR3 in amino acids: CATSSTGIGANVLTF. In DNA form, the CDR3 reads TGTGCCACCAGTTCTACAGGGATAGGGGCCAACGTCCTGACTTTC.

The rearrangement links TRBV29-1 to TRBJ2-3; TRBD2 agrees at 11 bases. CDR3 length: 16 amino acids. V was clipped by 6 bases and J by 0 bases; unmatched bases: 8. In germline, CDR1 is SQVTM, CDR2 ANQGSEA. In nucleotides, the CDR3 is TGCAGCGTCGCCCCGCGGACTAGCGGGAGCACAGATACGCAGTATTTT. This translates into CSVAPRTSGSTDTQYF.

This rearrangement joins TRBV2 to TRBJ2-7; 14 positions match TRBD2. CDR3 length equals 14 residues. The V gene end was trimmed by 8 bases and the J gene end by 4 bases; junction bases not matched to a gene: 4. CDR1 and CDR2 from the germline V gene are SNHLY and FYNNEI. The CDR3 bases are TGTGCCAGCGTCGGGACTAGCGGGAGTTACGAGCAGTACTTC. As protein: CASVGTSGSYEQYF.

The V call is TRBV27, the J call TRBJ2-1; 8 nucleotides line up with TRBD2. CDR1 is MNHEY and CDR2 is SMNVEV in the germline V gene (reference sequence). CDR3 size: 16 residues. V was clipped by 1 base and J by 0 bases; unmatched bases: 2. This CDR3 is CASSLLSGSSYNEQFF. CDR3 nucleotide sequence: TGTGCCAGCAGTTTATTGAGCGGGAGCTCCTACAATGAGCAGTTCTTC.

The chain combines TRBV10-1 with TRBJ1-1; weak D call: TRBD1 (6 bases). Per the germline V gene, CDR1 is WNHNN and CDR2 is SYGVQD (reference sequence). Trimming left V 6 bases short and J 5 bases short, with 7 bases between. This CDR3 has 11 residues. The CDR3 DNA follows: TGCGCCAGCAGCCAGGGGACTGAAGCTTTCTTT. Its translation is CASSQGTEAFF.

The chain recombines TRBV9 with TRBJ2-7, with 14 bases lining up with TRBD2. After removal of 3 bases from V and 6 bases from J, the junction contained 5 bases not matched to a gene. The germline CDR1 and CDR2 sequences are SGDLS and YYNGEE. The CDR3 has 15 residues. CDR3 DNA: TGTGCCAGCAGCGCAAGGGGACTAGCGGGAGTCGAGCAGTACTTC. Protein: CASSARGLAGVEQYF.